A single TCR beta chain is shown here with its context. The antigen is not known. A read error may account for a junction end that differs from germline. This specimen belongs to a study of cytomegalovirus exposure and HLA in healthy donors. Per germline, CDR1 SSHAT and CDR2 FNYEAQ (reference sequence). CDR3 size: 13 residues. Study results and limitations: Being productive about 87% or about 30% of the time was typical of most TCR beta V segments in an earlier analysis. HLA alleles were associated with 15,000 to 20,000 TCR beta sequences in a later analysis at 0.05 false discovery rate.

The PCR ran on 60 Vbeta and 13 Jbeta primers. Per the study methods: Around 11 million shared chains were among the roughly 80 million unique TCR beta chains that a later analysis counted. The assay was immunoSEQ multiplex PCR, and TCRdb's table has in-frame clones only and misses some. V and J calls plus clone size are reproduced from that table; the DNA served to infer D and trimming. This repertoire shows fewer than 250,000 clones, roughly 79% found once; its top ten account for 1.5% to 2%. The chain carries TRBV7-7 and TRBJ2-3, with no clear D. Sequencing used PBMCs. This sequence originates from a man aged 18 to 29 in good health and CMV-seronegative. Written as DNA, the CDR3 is TGTGCTAGCAGCTCGGGTGGCCCAGATACGCAGTATTTT. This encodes CASSSGGPDTQYF.